This T cell receptor beta chain is from a study of T cell responses to AZD1222 COVID-19 vaccine. Profiling relied on immunoSEQ multiplex PCR, and the TCRdb table lists in-frame clones only, not all of them. The table includes tens of thousands of clones, 89% detected once. V shed 2 bases, J shed 5 bases, and the junction held 9 bases outside the gene matches. Germline V lookup: CDR1 SGHNT, CDR2 YYREEE (reference sequence). This CDR3 spans 15 amino acids. Worth noting for this clone: Its target is not known.

Pooled in the analysis were second doses at about 4 or about 12 weeks. General study results and limits: The reported proportion of spike-specific TCRs targeting unmutated variant regions was nearly half. The donor cohort was predominantly white British with a female majority, and clonal diversity may have been underestimated. Seropositivity was recorded at baseline in only six AZD1222 recipients.

The TCR was taken from an adult who received the AZD1222 COVID-19 vaccine. V gene TRBV5-4 combines with J gene TRBJ1-2; 7 bases map to TRBD1. This specimen was peripheral blood, taken 28 days after the second AZD1222 dose. CDR3 amino acids: CASSLTLGTVYGYTF. The CDR3 nucleotides are TGTGCCAGCAGCTTAACCCTCGGGACAGTTTATGGCTACACCTTC.